This entry describes one T cell receptor (beta chain). Germline-derived CDR1 and CDR2 are MDHEN and SYDVKM. Trimming took 8 bases from V and 1 from J, leaving 15 bases between them. The CDR3 is made up of 15 amino acids. Followed longitudinally, the Seattle patients had been enrolled during active infection. The entry originates in a study of blood T cell repertoires in COVID-19. Background on the study: Spain, Italy and the United States supplied samples that represented acute and convalescent COVID-19. Sample material is recorded as cDNA or gDNA derived from T cells, B-cell-depleted T cells, or PBMCs.

As handled by the study authors: It was from reference gene primer amplification that nucleated cell counts were estimated. The repertoire was sequenced with immunoSEQ multiplex PCR; TCRdb's copy has only in-frame clones and lacks some. That table supplies the V and J calls and clone size; D and trimming were determined from the DNA. There are roughly 290,000 clones in the sample; 70% to 85% occur only once, and 0.87% lies in the top ten. Sequencing used peripheral blood. This chain joins TRBV28 and TRBJ2-1; D possibly corresponds to TRBD1 (5 bases). The source is a human donor with COVID-19, enrolled during active disease. The donor label of this sample is uncertain. The CDR3 loop is CASLRGGASYNEQFF. The CDR3 coding sequence is TGTGCCAGCCTTAGAGGTGGGGCGTCCTACAATGAGCAGTTCTTC.